These T cell receptor beta chains were read from a single sample in a study of T cells after yellow fever vaccination. Using its own MiXCR run on the 5' RACE reads, TCRdb lists one record per CDR3 protein. The table includes hundreds of thousands of distinct CDR3 sequences, roughly an eighth detected once. Sequences were derived from PBMCs, sampled on the day of the yellow fever booster vaccination. The receptors were gathered from a man aged 25 to 45 who received the YFV17D yellow fever vaccine. CDR3s include the opening cysteine and the closing phenylalanine or tryptophan. Fields, in order: V gene, D gene, J gene, clone size, CDR3 length, CDR3 DNA, CDR3 protein. The D gene is left open where the match is weak. Size is stated for part of the rows, as once, few or many counts, or as a class when the clone is expanded.

V gene: TRBV15
D gene: .
J gene: TRBJ2-2
clone size: .
CDR3 length: 14
CDR3 DNA: TGTGCCACCAGCAACGCTAAGATGCCCGGGGAGCTGTTTTTT
CDR3 protein: CATSNAKMPGELFF

V gene: TRBV5-1
D gene: .
J gene: TRBJ2-4
clone size: many
CDR3 length: 14
CDR3 DNA: TGCGCCAGCAGCTTTTCCTCTCAGGAAGACATTCAGTACTTC
CDR3 protein: CASSFSSQEDIQYF

V gene: TRBV25-1
D gene: .
J gene: TRBJ2-1
clone size: many
CDR3 length: 13
CDR3 DNA: TGTGCCAGCAGTGAAACGTCGGGATCTTGGATGTTCTTC
CDR3 protein: CASSETSGSWMFF

V gene: TRBV4-2
D gene: TRBD1
J gene: TRBJ1-3
clone size: few
CDR3 length: 16
CDR3 DNA: TGTGCCAGCAGCCAAGCCGGGACAGGCTCTGGAAACACCATATATTTT
CDR3 protein: CASSQAGTGSGNTIYF

V gene: TRBV18
D gene: .
J gene: TRBJ1-1
clone size: few
CDR3 length: 13
CDR3 DNA: TGTGCCAGCTCATCAGGCAGGGACACTGAAGCTTTCTTT
CDR3 protein: CASSSGRDTEAFF

V gene: TRBV6-5
D gene: .
J gene: TRBJ1-5
clone size: .
CDR3 length: 14
CDR3 DNA: TGTGCCAGCAGTTACTCGAGGGGGACTCAGCCCCAGCATTTT
CDR3 protein: CASSYSRGTQPQHF

V gene: TRBV6-1
D gene: .
J gene: TRBJ2-7
clone size: few
CDR3 length: 12
CDR3 DNA: TGTGCCAGCCTGGGACGATATTACGAGCAGTACTTC
CDR3 protein: CASLGRYYEQYF

V gene: TRBV4-3
D gene: .
J gene: TRBJ1-1
clone size: few
CDR3 length: 14
CDR3 DNA: TGCGCCAGCAGCTGGGGGCGGCTGGGCACTGAAGCTTTCTTT
CDR3 protein: CASSWGRLGTEAFF

V gene: TRBV20-1
D gene: TRBD2
J gene: TRBJ2-7
clone size: .
CDR3 length: 14
CDR3 DNA: TGCAGTGCCACCCGGACTAGCGCCCGGGGGGAGCAGTACTTC
CDR3 protein: CSATRTSARGEQYF

V gene: TRBV5-1
D gene: TRBD2
J gene: TRBJ2-1
clone size: few
CDR3 length: 16
CDR3 DNA: TGCGCCAGCGGCTCCGGGCTAGCGGACGAATACAATGAGCAGTTCTTC
CDR3 protein: CASGSGLADEYNEQFF

V gene: TRBV7-2
D gene: .
J gene: TRBJ1-1
clone size: .
CDR3 length: 14
CDR3 DNA: TGTGCCAGCAGTCTCTACAGGGAAATGACTGAAGCTTTCTTT
CDR3 protein: CASSLYREMTEAFF

V gene: TRBV7-3
D gene: TRBD2
J gene: TRBJ2-1
clone size: few
CDR3 length: 17
CDR3 DNA: TGTGCCAGCAGCTTATGGGCGGGGACTAGCGGGACCAATGAGCAGTTCTTC
CDR3 protein: CASSLWAGTSGTNEQFF

V gene: TRBV24-1
D gene: .
J gene: TRBJ2-3
clone size: few
CDR3 length: 15
CDR3 DNA: TGTGCCACCAGTGATCACCGGGACCCGCAAGATACGCAGTATTTT
CDR3 protein: CATSDHRDPQDTQYF

V gene: TRBV9
D gene: .
J gene: TRBJ2-1
clone size: .
CDR3 length: 13
CDR3 DNA: TGTGCCAGCAGCTCTATGGGGGAGAATGAGCAGTTCTTC
CDR3 protein: CASSSMGENEQFF

V gene: TRBV5-1
D gene: .
J gene: TRBJ2-7
clone size: few
CDR3 length: 15
CDR3 DNA: TGCGCCAGCAGCTTGGCTGGGGGCAGGTTGGACGAGCAGTACTTC
CDR3 protein: CASSLAGGRLDEQYF

V gene: TRBV14
D gene: TRBD2
J gene: TRBJ2-6
clone size: few
CDR3 length: 19
CDR3 DNA: TGTGCCAGCAGTCGACAAACGGGACTAGCTCTCTCTGGGGCCAACGTCCTGACTTTC
CDR3 protein: CASSRQTGLALSGANVLTF

V gene: TRBV7-8
D gene: .
J gene: TRBJ1-4
clone size: .
CDR3 length: 13
CDR3 DNA: TGTGCCAGCAGCCAGAGGTTTGATGAAAAACTGTTTTTT
CDR3 protein: CASSQRFDEKLFF

V gene: TRBV7-6
D gene: .
J gene: TRBJ2-3
clone size: few
CDR3 length: 16
CDR3 DNA: TGTGCCAGCAGCTTAGGACCCCCCGCGGCTCGAGATACGCAGTATTTT
CDR3 protein: CASSLGPPAARDTQYF

V gene: TRBV25-1
D gene: .
J gene: TRBJ2-1
clone size: .
CDR3 length: 16
CDR3 DNA: TGTGCCAGCAGTGACGAACCAACGCGTCGTTACAATGAGCAGTTCTTC
CDR3 protein: CASSDEPTRRYNEQFF

V gene: TRBV6-2/TRBV6-3
D gene: .
J gene: TRBJ2-5
clone size: .
CDR3 length: 17
CDR3 DNA: TGTGCCAGCAGTTACCGTCTTGGCGCCTCAGGGGCTGAGACCCAGTACTTC
CDR3 protein: CASSYRLGASGAETQYF

V gene: TRBV5-6
D gene: .
J gene: TRBJ2-5
clone size: few
CDR3 length: 15
CDR3 DNA: TGTGCCAGCAGCTTGGACGGACAGCGCCTATGGGCCCAGTACTTC
CDR3 protein: CASSLDGQRLWAQYF

V gene: TRBV29-1
D gene: .
J gene: TRBJ2-1
clone size: few
CDR3 length: 12
CDR3 DNA: TGCAGCGTTGGACAGCCCTACAATGAGCAGTTCTTC
CDR3 protein: CSVGQPYNEQFF

V gene: TRBV6-2/TRBV6-3
D gene: TRBD1
J gene: TRBJ2-1
clone size: few
CDR3 length: 17
CDR3 DNA: TGTGCCAGCAGGCCCACAGGGGGAACTACCCAATACAATGAGCAGTTCTTC
CDR3 protein: CASRPTGGTTQYNEQFF

V gene: TRBV20-1
D gene: TRBD2
J gene: TRBJ2-7
clone size: .
CDR3 length: 15
CDR3 DNA: TGCAGTGCTAGAGACCGACTAGCGATATCCTACGAGCAGTACTTC
CDR3 protein: CSARDRLAISYEQYF

V gene: TRBV12-3/TRBV12-4
D gene: .
J gene: TRBJ2-2
clone size: .
CDR3 length: 13
CDR3 DNA: TGTGCCAGCAGGGAAGTAGCGGAAGGGGAGCTGTTTTTT
CDR3 protein: CASREVAEGELFF

V gene: TRBV20-1
D gene: .
J gene: TRBJ2-7
clone size: few
CDR3 length: 13
CDR3 DNA: TGCAGTGCTAGCTCGTCGAGCTCCTACGAGCAGTACTTC
CDR3 protein: CSASSSSSYEQYF

V gene: TRBV11-2
D gene: .
J gene: TRBJ2-1
clone size: few
CDR3 length: 17
CDR3 DNA: TGTGCCAGCAGACCAGGTATGGGAGGCAACCGGTACAATGAGCAGTTCTTC
CDR3 protein: CASRPGMGGNRYNEQFF

V gene: TRBV7-8
D gene: TRBD1
J gene: TRBJ2-5
clone size: few
CDR3 length: 15
CDR3 DNA: TGTGCCAGCAGCACAAGACGGGACAGGAAAGAGACCCAGTACTTC
CDR3 protein: CASSTRRDRKETQYF

V gene: TRBV7-9
D gene: TRBD1
J gene: TRBJ1-2
clone size: .
CDR3 length: 17
CDR3 DNA: TGTGCCAGCAGCTTTGAGGGAGGTCAGGGGGATTACTATGGCTACACCTTC
CDR3 protein: CASSFEGGQGDYYGYTF

V gene: TRBV29-1
D gene: .
J gene: TRBJ2-7
clone size: .
CDR3 length: 15
CDR3 DNA: TGCAGCGTTGAAAGGGGGGACACCCCAGGCCACGAGCAGTACTTC
CDR3 protein: CSVERGDTPGHEQYF

V gene: TRBV6-2/TRBV6-3
D gene: .
J gene: TRBJ2-1
clone size: few
CDR3 length: 14
CDR3 DNA: TGTGCCAGCAGTAAGGGAGCTGAGGGCAATGAGCAGTTCTTC
CDR3 protein: CASSKGAEGNEQFF

V gene: TRBV12-3/TRBV12-4
D gene: TRBD2
J gene: TRBJ2-1
clone size: few
CDR3 length: 15
CDR3 DNA: TGTGCCAGCAGCAGTAGCGGGCCCTCCTACAATGAGCAGTTCTTC
CDR3 protein: CASSSSGPSYNEQFF

V gene: TRBV7-9
D gene: .
J gene: TRBJ2-1
clone size: .
CDR3 length: 16
CDR3 DNA: TGTGCCAGCAGCCCCTTGATGCAGCCTTCCTACAATGAGCAGTTCTTC
CDR3 protein: CASSPLMQPSYNEQFF

V gene: TRBV12-3/TRBV12-4
D gene: .
J gene: TRBJ1-2
clone size: .
CDR3 length: 14
CDR3 DNA: TGTGCCAGCAGCCCGCAGGGAGGGACGTATGGCTACACCTTC
CDR3 protein: CASSPQGGTYGYTF

V gene: TRBV7-2
D gene: TRBD1
J gene: TRBJ1-4
clone size: few
CDR3 length: 16
CDR3 DNA: TGTGCCAGCAGCTTAGGCATCGACAGGGATGGAGAAAAACTGTTTTTT
CDR3 protein: CASSLGIDRDGEKLFF

V gene: TRBV6-1
D gene: .
J gene: TRBJ2-2
clone size: once
CDR3 length: 14
CDR3 DNA: TGTGCCAGCAACCAGCCGGGACAAGCCGGGGAGCTGTTTTTT
CDR3 protein: CASNQPGQAGELFF

V gene: TRBV5-1
D gene: .
J gene: TRBJ2-2
clone size: .
CDR3 length: 13
CDR3 DNA: TGCGCCAGCAGCTTGGAAGGGTCCGGGGAGCTGTTTTTT
CDR3 protein: CASSLEGSGELFF

V gene: TRBV7-8
D gene: .
J gene: TRBJ2-4
clone size: .
CDR3 length: 16
CDR3 DNA: TGTGCCAGCAGCTTAGATCCTAGTGGGGCCAAAAACATTCAGTACTTC
CDR3 protein: CASSLDPSGAKNIQYF

V gene: TRBV5-4
D gene: .
J gene: TRBJ2-3
clone size: few
CDR3 length: 16
CDR3 DNA: TGTGCCAGCAGCTTGGCTCCTAGGTACAGCACAGATACGCAGTATTTT
CDR3 protein: CASSLAPRYSTDTQYF

V gene: TRBV18
D gene: TRBD2
J gene: TRBJ2-7
clone size: many
CDR3 length: 14
CDR3 DNA: TGTGCCAGCTCACCGTCGGGGGGGACCTACGAGCAGTACTTC
CDR3 protein: CASSPSGGTYEQYF

V gene: TRBV6-2/TRBV6-3
D gene: .
J gene: TRBJ2-5
clone size: few
CDR3 length: 14
CDR3 DNA: TGTGCCAGCAGTTACGGGCACACAGGGGAGACCCAGTACTTC
CDR3 protein: CASSYGHTGETQYF

V gene: TRBV2
D gene: .
J gene: TRBJ2-1
clone size: .
CDR3 length: 13
CDR3 DNA: TGTGCCAGCAGTGAGGTGTTGGGGAATGAGCAGTTCTTC
CDR3 protein: CASSEVLGNEQFF